The 7 T cell receptor beta chains in this list originate from one sample, sequenced in a study of blood T cells in healthy people across ages. Then a second PCR, running roughly 7 to 11 cycles, was carried out with a sample-barcoded 5' primer and a J-beta primer mix. TCRdb independently ran MiXCR on the 5' RACE reads; one entry per CDR3 protein. Of 1.5 million to 1.9 million distinct CDR3 sequences in the sample, about 45% are singletons; the top ten hold around 4%. Sequenced input: blood. The receptors come from a young woman in good health.

This clonotype was recorded a few times. The rearrangement uses TRBV20-1 and TRBJ2-5; TRBD2 is a possible D gene (6 bases). The CDR3 extends over 15 amino acids. V gave up 3 bases and J gave up 0 bases, with 14 bases separating them. The germline V gene encodes CDR1 DFQATT and CDR2 SNEGSKA (reference sequence). The CDR3: CSASLSRGYQETQYF. CDR3 nucleotides: TGCAGTGCTAGTCTTTCCCGGGGGTACCAAGAGACCCAGTACTTC.

The chain employs TRBV12-3 or TRBV12-4 and TRBJ2-1; D ambiguous. V shed 7 bases and J shed 4 bases, with 11 bases lying between them. CDR3 size: 13 residues. The CDR3 DNA is TGTGCCAGCACCAACGGGCCATACAATGAGCAGTTCTTC. Residues: CASTNGPYNEQFF.

The chain recombines TRBV6-5 with TRBJ1-4; a possible D gene is TRBD1 (6 bases). Germline V lookup: CDR1 MNHEY, CDR2 SVGAGI. The CDR3 loop spans 14 amino acids. V was clipped by 4 bases and J by 7 bases, with 13 bases between them. The chain's CDR3 is CASSWEGGIEKLFF. The CDR3 DNA reads as TGTGCCAGCAGTTGGGAAGGGGGTATTGAAAAACTGTTTTTT.

The chain combines TRBV3-1 with TRBJ2-1; D is perhaps TRBD2 (6 bases). The V end was cut by 3 bases, the J end by 12 bases, with 18 bases between. CDR3 length: 14 residues. The germline V gene encodes CDR1 LGHDT and CDR2 YNNKEL (reference sequence). This CDR3 reads CASSQDLALRGQFF. In DNA, the CDR3 is TGTGCCAGCAGCCAGGACCTAGCGTTAAGGGGGCAGTTCTTC.

The rearrangement links TRBV7-9 to TRBJ2-7; D perhaps matches TRBD1 (6 bases). Germline V gives CDR1 SEHNR, CDR2 FQNEAQ (reference sequence). Trimming took 2 bases from V and 3 from J, leaving 20 bases between them. There are 17 residues in the CDR3. Written as DNA, the CDR3 is TGTGCCAGCAGCTTAAGGGGCAGGGGCGGAACAGGCTACGAGCAGTACTTC. Translated: CASSLRGRGGTGYEQYF.

The gene calls are TRBV15 and TRBJ2-1; D could derive from TRBD1 or TRBD2 (5 bases each). The CDR3 spans 19 residues. Trimming pared 5 bases from V and 4 bases from J, leaving 27 bases between. Germline CDR1 reads LNHNV; CDR2 reads YYDKDF (reference sequence). CDR3 sequence: CATSSTEPGPLVWYNEQFF. CDR3 nucleotide sequence: TGTGCCACCAGCTCTACGGAACCGGGGCCCCTGGTGTGGTACAATGAGCAGTTCTTC.

The J gene is TRBJ2-1, the V gene TRBV5-1, with TRBD2 matching 8 bases. V lost 0 bases and J lost 1; bases outside the gene matches: 6. The CDR3 spans 17 residues. The germline V gene encodes CDR1 SGHRS and CDR2 YFSETQ. CDR3 nucleotides: TGCGCCAGCAGCTTGGGCCGGGGGGGGCTATCCTACAATGAGCAGTTCTTC. This gives the protein CASSLGRGGLSYNEQFF.